The T cell receptor beta chain under discussion was sequenced for a study of beta chain features in type 1 diabetes. Study findings and constraints: Among all four CD4+ subsets, Type 1 diabetes patients had TCRB CDR3s that were moderately but significantly shorter. TCRB repertoires of naive, central memory and Treg cells appeared more similar among patients than among healthy donors.

Per germline, CDR1 LGHNT and CDR2 FRNRAP. The CDR3 covers 11 residues. The ends were cut back, 6 bases at V and 2 bases at J, with 3 bases in the middle. There are a few counts of this clone. What it recognizes is unknown. All of the isolated RNA was reverse transcribed, so expressed TCRB transcripts were sequenced. TCRdb's table, derived via immunoSEQ multiplex PCR, lists solely in-frame clones and lacks some. The sample has around 280,000 clones, about 15% seen once. The chain has TRBV12-5 and TRBJ2-3; D remains ambiguous. The clonotype was recovered from a man between 18 and 35 years old with type 1 diabetes. Sequenced sample: naive CD4+ T cells from blood. The CDR3 region has the DNA TGTGCTAGTGGCCACACAGATACGCAGTATTTT. It encodes CASGHTDTQYF.